These T cell receptor beta chains were read from a single sample in a study of T cells expressing NK-cell markers. TCRdb re-called the 5' RACE reads and gives one entry per CDR3 protein, without DNA. This listing includes about 460,000 distinct CDR3 sequences. Material for sequencing was blood T cells: a sorted CD56 or NKG2C T cell subset, CD4+ or CD8+ T cells, or bulk PBMC T cells (not recorded which). The receptor set was obtained from a woman in her forties or fifties in good health. The CDR3 runs from the conserved cysteine through the conserved F or W.

>TRBV30|TRBJ1-5
CAWSLAGGQPQHF
>TRBV7-3|TRBJ1-5
CASSPQGASQPQHF
>TRBV4-1|TRBJ2-1
CASSPVGTAVRNEQFF
>TRBV6-4|TRBJ2-1
CASSSTSGTDNEQFF
>TRBV27|TRBJ2-3
CASSFQRYTDTQYF
>TRBV15|TRBJ2-3
CATSTLQGLVDTQYF
>TRBV20-1|TRBJ2-3
CSAQAWATDTQYF
>TRBV5-1|TRBJ2-5
CASQEPSQETQYF
>TRBV20-1|TRBJ2-2
CSASPLITPGLAAGELFF
>TRBV7-9|TRBJ1-5
CASSLSTTTGRSQPQHF
>TRBV4-1|TRBJ2-7
CASSQLTSGNYEQYF
>TRBV4-2|TRBJ1-1
CASSRSGRVRMNTEAFF
>TRBV7-2|TRBJ2-2
CASSLTSGSDTGELFF
>TRBV29-1|TRBJ2-2
CSVEDWRTPNGGELFF
>TRBV7-2|TRBJ2-3
CASTWRGREDTQYF
>TRBV19|TRBJ2-5
CASSVGQHQETQYF
>TRBV10-3|TRBJ2-5
CAISTGTGGAETQYF
>TRBV29-1|TRBJ2-5
CSVPYHGGQETQYF
>TRBV4-2|TRBJ2-5
CASSQEMSQETQYF
>TRBV12-3/TRBV12-4|TRBJ2-3
CASSFSPNSGTQYF
>TRBV5-1|TRBJ2-2
CASRGTNTGELFF
>TRBV20-1|TRBJ2-5
CSAPLSTYDETQYF
>TRBV5-1|TRBJ2-2
CASSLGQGSLSSNTGELFF
>TRBV6-1|TRBJ1-5
CASSEMANGGNQPQHF
>TRBV5-1|TRBJ2-3
CASSLVRTNADTQYF
>TRBV19|TRBJ2-1
CASSPLAVSSSYNEQFF
>TRBV4-1|TRBJ2-3
CASSQDSSGRFADTQYF
>TRBV7-3|TRBJ2-7
CASSLAGGGKDGQYF
>TRBV20-1|TRBJ2-3
CSASGASGLGTDTQYF
>TRBV20-1|TRBJ2-1
CSARSGTSGIGEQFF
>TRBV12-3/TRBV12-4|TRBJ2-2
CASSSPWTSGSFNTGELFF
>TRBV7-8|TRBJ2-4
CASSHWGRERFIQYF
>TRBV5-7|TRBJ2-1
CASSPALAGLEQFF
>TRBV6-5|TRBJ2-1
CASSSRVAGGPRNEQFF
>TRBV6-2/TRBV6-3|TRBJ2-3
CASSQTGQGTDTQYF
>TRBV10-3|TRBJ2-5
CATGLAASQETQYF
>TRBV11-2|TRBJ2-1
CASSFSGLAKFF
>TRBV6-5|TRBJ2-1
CASSYGLGLGEQFF
>TRBV20-1|TRBJ2-1
CSAISLTSPPSNEQFF
>TRBV29-1|TRBJ1-2
CSGLGPRSGYTF
>TRBV10-3|TRBJ1-5
CAIRPGAIIFFSNQPQHF
>TRBV11-2|TRBJ2-5
CASSGIRAQETQYF
>TRBV10-3|TRBJ2-5
CAINRGPQETQYF
>TRBV18|TRBJ1-5
CASSPGTGGYSNQPQHF
>TRBV5-1|TRBJ2-7
CASQNSNEQYF
>TRBV27|TRBJ2-1
CASRPTGMGFVEQFF
>TRBV29-1|TRBJ2-5
CSVTGGAGLQETQYF
>TRBV20-1|TRBJ2-7
CSASGFASATYEQYF
>TRBV13|TRBJ2-2
CASSQRRQNTGELFF
>TRBV20-1|TRBJ1-5
CSAHRGNQPQHF
>TRBV2|TRBJ2-2
CASSERAGVPGELFF
>TRBV10-1|TRBJ2-1
CASPPKGVGHEQFF
>TRBV7-8|TRBJ2-1
CASSLPGQGLDEQFF
>TRBV29-1|TRBJ2-1
CSVETSEAGGLYEQFF
>TRBV6-1|TRBJ2-3
CASTRAAADTQYF
>TRBV20-1|TRBJ2-1
CSAPKREGGDEQFF
>TRBV20-1|TRBJ2-3
CSAPGSGRRDTQYF
>TRBV19|TRBJ1-5
CASSQGFYSNQPQHF
>TRBV9|TRBJ2-1
CASSARLAESSYNEQFF
>TRBV5-1|TRBJ2-7
CASSLAPTSVDEQYF